A selection of T cell receptor beta chains follows, all from one sample in a study of shared clonotypes between healthy human individuals. TCRdb's copy holds only in-frame clones and misses some; the assay was immunoSEQ multiplex PCR. The sample comprises a few million clones, roughly 92% of which are singletons, and roughly 0.34% rests with the top ten. Sequencing used naive CD4+ T cells from PBMCs. These receptors came from a man younger than 35 in good health. Some clones in this sample may be carry-over from other donors' samples. CDR3s include the opening cysteine and the closing phenylalanine or tryptophan. Fields, in order: J gene, D gene, V gene, clone size, CDR3 DNA, CDR3 protein. D genes are given only for firm matches. Size is omitted from some rows. Given values are once, few, many or a class for expanded clones.

j_gene: TRBJ2-6
d_gene: .
v_gene: TRBV7-2
abundance: .
CDR3nt: TGTGCCAGCAGCCCGAACTCTGGGGCCAACGTCCTGACTTTC
CDR3aa: CASSPNSGANVLTF

j_gene: TRBJ1-1
d_gene: .
v_gene: TRBV6-5
abundance: .
CDR3nt: TGTGCCAGCAGTAAAGGTGATAAGGGAAAAGCTTTCTTT
CDR3aa: CASSKGDKGKAFF

j_gene: TRBJ2-1
d_gene: .
v_gene: TRBV6-1
abundance: .
CDR3nt: TGTGCCAGCAGTGAGGCACAACACTACAATGAGCAGTTCTTC
CDR3aa: CASSEAQHYNEQFF

j_gene: TRBJ2-1
d_gene: .
v_gene: TRBV2
abundance: .
CDR3nt: TGTGCCAGCAGCGGACAGCCGGGGAACAATGAGCAGTTCTTC
CDR3aa: CASSGQPGNNEQFF

j_gene: TRBJ1-4
d_gene: .
v_gene: TRBV7-4
abundance: .
CDR3nt: TGTGCCAGCAGCTTGCGGAGGGTTAATGAAAAACTGTTTTTT
CDR3aa: CASSLRRVNEKLFF

j_gene: TRBJ2-1
d_gene: TRBD1
v_gene: TRBV7-3
abundance: .
CDR3nt: TGTGCCAGCAGCGGAGGTGGGGACAGGGGTGTGAATGAGCAGTTCTTC
CDR3aa: CASSGGGDRGVNEQFF

j_gene: TRBJ2-5
d_gene: .
v_gene: TRBV7-2
abundance: .
CDR3nt: TGTGCCAGCAGAGCGACAGGTTCGAAGACCCAGTACTTC
CDR3aa: CASRATGSKTQYF

j_gene: TRBJ2-7
d_gene: .
v_gene: TRBV5-1
abundance: .
CDR3nt: TGCGCCAGCAGCCCCGGTTCCGGCTACGAGCAGTACTTC
CDR3aa: CASSPGSGYEQYF

j_gene: TRBJ2-5
d_gene: TRBD1
v_gene: TRBV11-1
abundance: .
CDR3nt: TGTGCCAGCAGCTTATGGGACAGCCAAGAGACCCAGTACTTC
CDR3aa: CASSLWDSQETQYF

j_gene: TRBJ2-1
d_gene: TRBD2
v_gene: TRBV28
abundance: .
CDR3nt: TGTGCCAGCAGTACCGCGGGGGGGTCCTACAATGAGCAGTTCTTC
CDR3aa: CASSTAGGSYNEQFF

j_gene: TRBJ1-3
d_gene: .
v_gene: TRBV19
abundance: .
CDR3nt: TGTGCCAGTAGTATAGGGGGACTCCTCTCTGGAAACACCATATATTTT
CDR3aa: CASSIGGLLSGNTIYF

j_gene: TRBJ2-7
d_gene: .
v_gene: TRBV7-3
abundance: .
CDR3nt: TGTGCCAGCAGCTTAACGGGGACGAATGGTGAGCAGTACTTC
CDR3aa: CASSLTGTNGEQYF

j_gene: TRBJ1-1
d_gene: .
v_gene: TRBV28
abundance: .
CDR3nt: TGTGCCAGCAGTTTAGTGGGGATGGAAGCTTTCTTT
CDR3aa: CASSLVGMEAFF

j_gene: TRBJ1-5
d_gene: TRBD1
v_gene: TRBV18
abundance: few
CDR3nt: TGTGCCAGCTCACCCGGACAGGGGATCAATCAGCCCCAGCATTTT
CDR3aa: CASSPGQGINQPQHF

j_gene: TRBJ1-1
d_gene: .
v_gene: TRBV6-1
abundance: .
CDR3nt: TGTGCCAGCAACGACGACAGGAGCAACACTGAAGCTTTCTTT
CDR3aa: CASNDDRSNTEAFF

j_gene: TRBJ1-2
d_gene: TRBD1
v_gene: TRBV28
abundance: .
CDR3nt: TGTGCCAGCAGTTCAGGGGGGGTGGACTATGGCTACACCTTC
CDR3aa: CASSSGGVDYGYTF

j_gene: TRBJ2-7
d_gene: .
v_gene: TRBV21-1
abundance: .
CDR3nt: TGTGCCAGCAGCAAAAGGGGAAAACGGAATTACGAGCAGTACTTC
CDR3aa: CASSKRGKRNYEQYF

j_gene: TRBJ2-7
d_gene: TRBD2
v_gene: TRBV5-5
abundance: .
CDR3nt: TGTGCCAGCAGCTTGGGACTAGCGGGAGGCACTCTGGTCTACGAGCAGTACTTC
CDR3aa: CASSLGLAGGTLVYEQYF

j_gene: TRBJ2-5
d_gene: TRBD2
v_gene: TRBV2
abundance: .
CDR3nt: TGTGCCAGCAGAGGGGCGAGCGGGCGGCGGGGGGAGACCCAGTACTTC
CDR3aa: CASRGASGRRGETQYF

j_gene: TRBJ2-5
d_gene: .
v_gene: TRBV2
abundance: .
CDR3nt: TGTGCCAGCAAAGAGACCCTCCCCCCCATCCAGTACTTC
CDR3aa: CASKETLPPIQYF

j_gene: TRBJ1-2
d_gene: TRBD1
v_gene: TRBV30
abundance: .
CDR3nt: TGTGCCTGGATAACGACAGGGGCGAACTATGGCTACACCTTC
CDR3aa: CAWITTGANYGYTF

j_gene: TRBJ1-1
d_gene: TRBD1
v_gene: TRBV27
abundance: .
CDR3nt: TGTGCCAGCAGTGGGTACGGGACAGGGACCGTGAACACTGAAGCTTTCTTT
CDR3aa: CASSGYGTGTVNTEAFF

j_gene: TRBJ2-6
d_gene: .
v_gene: TRBV5-1
abundance: once
CDR3nt: TGCGCCAGCAGCCCGACGGGAGGGGGCGCTGGGGCCAACGTCCTGACTTTC
CDR3aa: CASSPTGGGAGANVLTF

j_gene: TRBJ2-7
d_gene: TRBD2
v_gene: TRBV2
abundance: .
CDR3nt: TGTGCCAGCAGCCCCGAGGCTAGCGGGGCCTACGAGCAGTACTTC
CDR3aa: CASSPEASGAYEQYF

j_gene: TRBJ2-6
d_gene: TRBD1
v_gene: TRBV28
abundance: .
CDR3nt: TGTGCCAGCAGCCCTGCCAGGGGGCGCGGGTCTGGGGCCAACGTCCTGACTTTC
CDR3aa: CASSPARGRGSGANVLTF

j_gene: TRBJ2-3
d_gene: .
v_gene: TRBV11-2
abundance: .
CDR3nt: TGTGCCAGCAGCTATTCACAGGGAACAGATACGCAGTATTTT
CDR3aa: CASSYSQGTDTQYF

j_gene: TRBJ2-3
d_gene: .
v_gene: TRBV29-1
abundance: .
CDR3nt: TGCAGCGTGGAATCCCTGGGCGGGCCCCTCTTTTCCACAGATACGCAGTATTTT
CDR3aa: CSVESLGGPLFSTDTQYF

j_gene: TRBJ1-1
d_gene: .
v_gene: TRBV5-1
abundance: .
CDR3nt: TGCGCCAGCAGCTTGTCCCCTCCGAACACTGAAGCTTTCTTT
CDR3aa: CASSLSPPNTEAFF

j_gene: TRBJ1-1
d_gene: .
v_gene: TRBV6-5
abundance: .
CDR3nt: TGTGCCAGCTACGGTCGGGGGACAAGCACTGAAGCTTTCTTT
CDR3aa: CASYGRGTSTEAFF

j_gene: TRBJ2-6
d_gene: TRBD1
v_gene: TRBV2
abundance: .
CDR3nt: TGTGCCAGCAGTGGGGAACAGGGGTTTGGGGCCAACGTCCTGACTTTC
CDR3aa: CASSGEQGFGANVLTF

j_gene: TRBJ2-7
d_gene: .
v_gene: TRBV5-4
abundance: .
CDR3nt: TGTGCCAGCAGCTTAAAAATGGGAGACGAGCAGTACTTC
CDR3aa: CASSLKMGDEQYF

j_gene: TRBJ1-5
d_gene: .
v_gene: TRBV30
abundance: .
CDR3nt: TGTGCCTGGAGTGGTTATAGCAATCAGCCCCAGCATTTT
CDR3aa: CAWSGYSNQPQHF

j_gene: TRBJ1-5
d_gene: TRBD1
v_gene: TRBV6-1
abundance: .
CDR3nt: TGTGCCAGCAGTGAACAGGGGGGACAGCCCCAGCATTTT
CDR3aa: CASSEQGGQPQHF

j_gene: TRBJ2-3
d_gene: .
v_gene: TRBV6-6
abundance: .
CDR3nt: TGTGCCAGCAGTTCGACTGCGGGGCAGTATTTT
CDR3aa: CASSSTAGQYF

j_gene: TRBJ2-3
d_gene: TRBD2
v_gene: TRBV5-6
abundance: .
CDR3nt: TGTGCCAGCAGCCCCTTAGCGGGTATTAGCACAGATACGCAGTATTTT
CDR3aa: CASSPLAGISTDTQYF

j_gene: TRBJ2-5
d_gene: .
v_gene: TRBV2
abundance: once
CDR3nt: TGTGCCAGCAGTGGAGGGAGTCAAGAGACCCAGTACTTC
CDR3aa: CASSGGSQETQYF

j_gene: TRBJ1-2
d_gene: .
v_gene: TRBV4-1
abundance: once
CDR3nt: TGCGCCAGCAGCCAGGACGGGACACTCTATGGCTACACCTTC
CDR3aa: CASSQDGTLYGYTF

j_gene: TRBJ1-2
d_gene: .
v_gene: TRBV7-2
abundance: .
CDR3nt: TGTGCCAGCAGCCTAATCCTGGTTCCTGGCTACACCTTC
CDR3aa: CASSLILVPGYTF

j_gene: TRBJ1-1
d_gene: .
v_gene: TRBV5-1
abundance: few
CDR3nt: TGCGCCAGCAGCTTGGTACGGAACACTGAAGCTTTCTTT
CDR3aa: CASSLVRNTEAFF

j_gene: TRBJ2-7
d_gene: .
v_gene: TRBV28
abundance: .
CDR3nt: TGTGCCAGCAGTGGCAAATACGAGCAGTACTTC
CDR3aa: CASSGKYEQYF

j_gene: TRBJ2-1
d_gene: .
v_gene: TRBV9
abundance: .
CDR3nt: TGTGCCAGCAGCGTAGCTGGCAGGAGCTCCTACAATGAGCAGTTCTTC
CDR3aa: CASSVAGRSSYNEQFF

j_gene: TRBJ1-5
d_gene: .
v_gene: TRBV5-1
abundance: .
CDR3nt: TGCGCCGGGCCGACAGGAGGAGATCAGCCCCAGCATTTT
CDR3aa: CAGPTGGDQPQHF

j_gene: TRBJ2-1
d_gene: TRBD1
v_gene: TRBV18
abundance: .
CDR3nt: TGTGCCAGCTCACGCCAAATGGGGACAGGGGTGTTGCGAGAGCAGTTCTTC
CDR3aa: CASSRQMGTGVLREQFF

j_gene: TRBJ1-1
d_gene: TRBD1
v_gene: TRBV5-1
abundance: .
CDR3nt: TGCGCCAGCAGCCAAACAGGGGTGAGGAACACTGAAGCTTTCTTT
CDR3aa: CASSQTGVRNTEAFF

j_gene: TRBJ1-4
d_gene: TRBD1
v_gene: TRBV28
abundance: few
CDR3nt: TGTGCCAGCAGTACCGGACAGGAAAGTGAAAAACTGTTTTTT
CDR3aa: CASSTGQESEKLFF

j_gene: TRBJ2-1
d_gene: TRBD2
v_gene: TRBV27
abundance: .
CDR3nt: TGTGCCAGCAGGACCAGGGCGGGAGACTACAATGAGCAGTTCTTC
CDR3aa: CASRTRAGDYNEQFF

j_gene: TRBJ1-1
d_gene: .
v_gene: TRBV5-4
abundance: .
CDR3nt: TGTGCCAGCAGCATTACAGGGTTTGGGGACACTGAAGCTTTCTTT
CDR3aa: CASSITGFGDTEAFF

j_gene: TRBJ2-2
d_gene: .
v_gene: TRBV7-2
abundance: .
CDR3nt: TGTGCCAGCAGCCCAAACGGAGCGGGCCTCACCGGGGAGCTGTTTTTT
CDR3aa: CASSPNGAGLTGELFF

j_gene: TRBJ2-2
d_gene: TRBD1
v_gene: TRBV29-1
abundance: .
CDR3nt: TGCAGCGTCGGACAGGGGGGAGCCGGGGAGCTGTTTTTT
CDR3aa: CSVGQGGAGELFF

j_gene: TRBJ1-3
d_gene: .
v_gene: TRBV6-6
abundance: .
CDR3nt: TGTGCCACCGCGTCCGAGACAGCTGGAAACACCATATATTTT
CDR3aa: CATASETAGNTIYF

j_gene: TRBJ2-1
d_gene: TRBD2
v_gene: TRBV4-3
abundance: .
CDR3nt: TGCGCCAGCGGGGTCCGGGAGGGCCTTAATGAGCAGTTCTTC
CDR3aa: CASGVREGLNEQFF

j_gene: TRBJ1-4
d_gene: .
v_gene: TRBV27
abundance: .
CDR3nt: TGTGCCAGCAGTCTCCGGGACTCCGCGGGTGAAAAACTGTTTTTT
CDR3aa: CASSLRDSAGEKLFF

j_gene: TRBJ1-1
d_gene: .
v_gene: TRBV5-6
abundance: .
CDR3nt: TGTGCCAGCAGCTTGATTGGGTCCACTGAAGCTTTCTTT
CDR3aa: CASSLIGSTEAFF

j_gene: TRBJ2-3
d_gene: .
v_gene: TRBV4-2
abundance: .
CDR3nt: TGTGCCAGCAGCCAAGATTCTATGACGATTAATACGCAGTATTTT
CDR3aa: CASSQDSMTINTQYF

j_gene: TRBJ1-2
d_gene: TRBD1
v_gene: TRBV30
abundance: few
CDR3nt: TGTGCCTGGAGTGTACAGGGGACGGATGGCTACACCTTC
CDR3aa: CAWSVQGTDGYTF